What follows are 4 T cell receptor beta chains derived from one specimen sequenced in a study of post-analysis software for immune sequencing data. Study-wide findings and caveats: Controls showed lower frequencies than patients for roughly 5 TRBV segments, and TRBV5-6, TRBV5-1 and TRBV20-1 were among these.

Their target antigens are unknown. Unique-molecular-identifier-tagged TCR beta cDNA libraries were used. MiXCR, run by TCRdb on the PCR reads, gives a single entry per CDR3 protein. The sample holds some 800,000 distinct CDR3 sequences, just over 45% seen once. Sequenced sample: blood. These receptors all come from a girl aged 10 to 17 with multiple sclerosis.

V is TRBV19 and J is TRBJ1-1, with D tentatively TRBD1 (5 bases). The CDR3 contains 13 residues. The germline CDR1 and CDR2 sequences are LNHDA and SQIVND (reference sequence). The germline V and J ends were trimmed by 4 bases and 5 bases, with 11 bases remaining between them. CDR3 sequence (DNA): TGTGCCAGTAGTACGGGGGAAGATACTGAAGCTTTCTTT. It yields the protein CASSTGEDTEAFF.

This clonotype was seen more than once but under ten times. CDR3 sequence reads: CAISLREGSYNEQFF. The CDR3 nucleotides are TGTGCCATTTCACTTCGTGAGGGCTCCTACAATGAGCAGTTCTTC. The chain recombines TRBV10-3 with TRBJ2-1; D may be TRBD2 (5 bases). Trimming stripped 9 bases from V and 0 bases from J, with 15 bases between. The germline gives CDR1 ENHRY, CDR2 SYGVKD. The CDR3 totals 15 residues.

The genes are TRBV6-2 or TRBV6-3 and TRBJ1-4; D gene unclear. Trimming took 6 bases from V and 0 from J, leaving 8 bases between them. The germline V gene has CDR1 MNHEY and CDR2 SVGEGT. This CDR3 contains 14 residues. The CDR3 protein is CASSDTSTNEKLFF. CDR3 bases: TGTGCCAGCAGCGACACGTCAACTAATGAAAAACTGTTTTTT.

This chain connects TRBV28 to TRBJ1-6; D is undetermined. This CDR3 region has 12 residues. V lost 1 base, J lost 7 bases, and 2 bases lay in between. The germline gives CDR1 MDHEN, CDR2 SYDVKM. CDR3 in DNA: TGTGCCAGCAGTTTATCGAATTCACCCCTCCACTTT. Protein sequence: CASSLSNSPLHF.